These T cell receptor beta chains were read from a single sample in a study of human T cells and chemical hapten exposure. TCRdb processed the RACE reads anew with MiXCR; each CDR3 protein has one entry. This table has 85,000 to 100,000 distinct CDR3 sequences, 11% appearing once. The sequences come from whole blood, collected in connection with sensitization to the hapten diphenylcyclopropenone (DPC). The source is a woman aged 55 to 70 with alopecia areata. Some clones in this sample may be carry-over from other donors' samples. CDR3s include the opening cysteine and the closing phenylalanine or tryptophan. Fields, in order: V gene, clone size, J gene, D gene, CDR3 protein, CDR3 DNA. A D gene is named only where the DNA matches it firmly. Expanded clones are given a class, and other clones once, few, many or no size at all.

v_call: TRBV5-5; clone_size: .; j_call: TRBJ1-1; d_call: .; cdr3_aa: CASSLIGYTEAFF; cdr3_nt: TGTGCCAGCAGCTTGATAGGGTACACTGAAGCTTTCTTT
v_call: TRBV7-2; clone_size: many; j_call: TRBJ2-1; d_call: TRBD2; cdr3_aa: CASSLDLGGHNEQFF; cdr3_nt: TGTGCCAGCAGCTTAGATTTGGGAGGGCACAATGAGCAGTTCTTC
v_call: TRBV3-1; clone_size: many; j_call: TRBJ2-1; d_call: .; cdr3_aa: CASSRDFSASYNEQFF; cdr3_nt: TGTGCCAGCAGTCGGGACTTCTCGGCCTCCTACAATGAGCAGTTCTTC
v_call: TRBV11-3; clone_size: .; j_call: TRBJ2-3; d_call: .; cdr3_aa: CASSQGSSTDTQYF; cdr3_nt: TGTGCCAGCAGTCAAGGTTCTAGCACAGATACGCAGTATTTT
v_call: TRBV7-9; clone_size: many; j_call: TRBJ2-7; d_call: TRBD2; cdr3_aa: CASSLTWGSGRTYEQYF; cdr3_nt: TGTGCCAGCAGCTTAACTTGGGGTAGCGGGAGAACCTACGAGCAGTACTTC
v_call: TRBV19; clone_size: many; j_call: TRBJ1-1; d_call: .; cdr3_aa: CASTFGGRSEAFF; cdr3_nt: TGTGCCAGTACCTTCGGGGGGCGGTCTGAAGCTTTCTTT
v_call: TRBV19; clone_size: .; j_call: TRBJ1-1; d_call: .; cdr3_aa: CASIREGDTEAFF; cdr3_nt: TGTGCCAGTATCCGGGAAGGGGACACTGAAGCTTTCTTT
v_call: TRBV18; clone_size: .; j_call: TRBJ2-7; d_call: TRBD1; cdr3_aa: CASSPSGTGGVYEQYF; cdr3_nt: TGTGCCAGCTCACCATCCGGGACAGGGGGCGTTTACGAGCAGTACTTC
v_call: TRBV5-1; clone_size: .; j_call: TRBJ1-1; d_call: TRBD1; cdr3_aa: CASSLKGASDRGRVTEAFF; cdr3_nt: TGCGCCAGCAGCTTGAAAGGTGCTAGCGACAGGGGGCGCGTAACTGAAGCTTTCTTT
v_call: TRBV7-9; clone_size: many; j_call: TRBJ2-7; d_call: .; cdr3_aa: CASSSLDRNSYEQYF; cdr3_nt: TGTGCCAGCAGCTCTTTGGACAGAAACTCCTACGAGCAGTACTTC
v_call: TRBV7-9; clone_size: many; j_call: TRBJ2-3; d_call: TRBD1; cdr3_aa: CASSKSGTGASTDTQYF; cdr3_nt: TGTGCCAGCAGCAAATCCGGGACAGGAGCTAGCACAGATACGCAGTATTTT
v_call: TRBV6-1; clone_size: many; j_call: TRBJ2-7; d_call: .; cdr3_aa: CASSSGGEINEQYF; cdr3_nt: TGTGCCAGCAGTTCAGGAGGCGAGATTAACGAGCAGTACTTC
v_call: TRBV6-1; clone_size: few; j_call: TRBJ2-7; d_call: TRBD1; cdr3_aa: CASSNRGHEQYF; cdr3_nt: TGTGCCAGCAGTAACAGGGGCCACGAGCAGTACTTC
v_call: TRBV3-1; clone_size: .; j_call: TRBJ1-2; d_call: .; cdr3_aa: CASTPTGANYGYTF; cdr3_nt: TGTGCCAGCACCCCAACGGGGGCAAACTATGGCTACACCTTC
v_call: TRBV6-1; clone_size: few; j_call: TRBJ2-2; d_call: TRBD1; cdr3_aa: CASRQGATGELFF; cdr3_nt: TGTGCCAGCAGGCAGGGGGCGACCGGGGAGCTGTTTTTT
v_call: TRBV14; clone_size: .; j_call: TRBJ2-2; d_call: .; cdr3_aa: CASSSTLKAGELFF; cdr3_nt: TGTGCCAGCAGCTCCACCCTCAAGGCCGGGGAGCTGTTTTTT
v_call: TRBV7-6; clone_size: few; j_call: TRBJ2-7; d_call: .; cdr3_aa: CASSLSPGASYEQYF; cdr3_nt: TGTGCCAGCAGCTTATCCCCGGGGGCCTCCTACGAGCAGTACTTC
v_call: TRBV19; clone_size: many; j_call: TRBJ1-1; d_call: .; cdr3_aa: CASSSREASVAEAFF; cdr3_nt: TGTGCCAGTAGTAGCCGTGAGGCCTCGGTGGCTGAAGCTTTCTTT
v_call: TRBV15; clone_size: many; j_call: TRBJ2-7; d_call: TRBD1; cdr3_aa: CATRDRSYEQYF; cdr3_nt: TGTGCCACCAGGGACAGGTCCTACGAGCAGTACTTC
v_call: TRBV9; clone_size: .; j_call: TRBJ2-1; d_call: .; cdr3_aa: CASSGQEQFF; cdr3_nt: TGTGCCAGCAGCGGACAGGAGCAGTTCTTC
v_call: TRBV6-2/TRBV6-3; clone_size: few; j_call: TRBJ1-3; d_call: .; cdr3_aa: CASSSIGEGSGNTIYF; cdr3_nt: TGTGCCAGCAGTTCGATCGGGGAAGGCTCTGGAAACACCATATATTTT
v_call: TRBV3-1; clone_size: .; j_call: TRBJ1-4; d_call: TRBD1; cdr3_aa: CASSQGTGEEKLFF; cdr3_nt: TGTGCCAGCAGCCAAGGGACAGGGGAAGAAAAACTGTTTTTT
v_call: TRBV19; clone_size: many; j_call: TRBJ2-5; d_call: TRBD2; cdr3_aa: CASSILGGDEETQYF; cdr3_nt: TGTGCCAGTAGTATACTCGGGGGGGACGAAGAGACCCAGTACTTC
v_call: TRBV6-2/TRBV6-3; clone_size: .; j_call: TRBJ2-3; d_call: .; cdr3_aa: CASNPLGGSDTQYF; cdr3_nt: TGTGCCAGCAACCCCCTAGGGGGATCGGATACGCAGTATTTT
v_call: TRBV12-3/TRBV12-4; clone_size: many; j_call: TRBJ2-2; d_call: TRBD1; cdr3_aa: CASSFWDRGWTGELFF; cdr3_nt: TGTGCCAGCAGTTTTTGGGACAGGGGGTGGACCGGGGAGCTGTTTTTT
v_call: TRBV27; clone_size: .; j_call: TRBJ2-1; d_call: TRBD2; cdr3_aa: CASSSPLAGGPNLYYNEQFF; cdr3_nt: TGTGCCAGCAGTTCCCCTCTAGCGGGGGGTCCCAACCTTTACTACAATGAGCAGTTCTTC
v_call: TRBV6-6; clone_size: .; j_call: TRBJ2-7; d_call: .; cdr3_aa: CASAQGREQYF; cdr3_nt: TGTGCCAGCGCTCAGGGACGCGAGCAGTACTTC
v_call: TRBV4-1; clone_size: .; j_call: TRBJ2-5; d_call: .; cdr3_aa: CASSQDYGETQYF; cdr3_nt: TGCGCCAGCAGCCAAGATTACGGTGAGACCCAGTACTTC
v_call: TRBV3-1; clone_size: many; j_call: TRBJ2-2; d_call: .; cdr3_aa: CASSQGLTDTGELFF; cdr3_nt: TGTGCCAGCAGCCAGGGGCTGACGGACACCGGGGAGCTGTTTTTT
v_call: TRBV7-2; clone_size: few; j_call: TRBJ1-1; d_call: .; cdr3_aa: CASSLGSWMNTEAFF; cdr3_nt: TGTGCCAGCAGCTTAGGCAGCTGGATGAACACTGAAGCTTTCTTT
v_call: TRBV20-1; clone_size: .; j_call: TRBJ2-3; d_call: .; cdr3_aa: CSARGLVGPPSTDTQYF; cdr3_nt: TGCAGTGCTAGAGGGTTGGTGGGTCCCCCGAGCACAGATACGCAGTATTTT
v_call: TRBV10-3; clone_size: .; j_call: TRBJ2-5; d_call: .; cdr3_aa: CAIGRSGTPLQETQYF; cdr3_nt: TGTGCCATCGGCCGATCCGGGACACCACTCCAAGAGACCCAGTACTTC
v_call: TRBV20-1; clone_size: .; j_call: TRBJ2-2; d_call: TRBD2; cdr3_aa: CSAMGLAGATGELFF; cdr3_nt: TGCAGTGCTATGGGTCTAGCGGGGGCCACCGGGGAGCTTTTTTTT
v_call: TRBV18; clone_size: many; j_call: TRBJ2-5; d_call: .; cdr3_aa: CASSPGGPQETQYF; cdr3_nt: TGTGCCAGCTCACCTGGGGGTCCACAAGAGACCCAGTACTTC
v_call: TRBV20-1; clone_size: .; j_call: TRBJ2-5; d_call: TRBD2; cdr3_aa: CSAFSGGSGETQYF; cdr3_nt: TGCAGTGCTTTTAGCGGGGGGTCGGGAGAGACCCAGTACTTC
v_call: TRBV18; clone_size: many; j_call: TRBJ2-1; d_call: .; cdr3_aa: CASSPRVAGEDNEQFF; cdr3_nt: TGTGCCAGCTCACCACGAGTCGCAGGGGAGGACAATGAGCAGTTCTTC
v_call: TRBV12-3/TRBV12-4; clone_size: .; j_call: TRBJ1-2; d_call: TRBD1; cdr3_aa: CASSSRDRGIYTF; cdr3_nt: TGTGCCAGCAGCTCCCGGGACAGGGGGATCTACACCTTC
v_call: TRBV9; clone_size: .; j_call: TRBJ2-3; d_call: .; cdr3_aa: CASSAGTPDTQYF; cdr3_nt: TGTGCCAGCAGCGCCGGGACTCCGGATACGCAGTATTTT
v_call: TRBV29-1; clone_size: .; j_call: TRBJ1-1; d_call: .; cdr3_aa: CSVVSRTPNTEAFF; cdr3_nt: TGCAGCGTTGTTTCGAGGACTCCGAACACTGAAGCTTTCTTT
v_call: TRBV24-1; clone_size: .; j_call: TRBJ1-1; d_call: .; cdr3_aa: CATSDWWGVMENTEAFF; cdr3_nt: TGTGCCACCAGTGATTGGTGGGGGGTAATGGAGAACACTGAAGCTTTCTTT
v_call: TRBV11-2; clone_size: .; j_call: TRBJ2-7; d_call: .; cdr3_aa: CASSLSRPAYEQYF; cdr3_nt: TGTGCCAGCAGCTTAAGCAGACCCGCCTACGAGCAGTACTTC
v_call: TRBV5-4; clone_size: many; j_call: TRBJ1-6; d_call: TRBD1; cdr3_aa: CASSAGQGLGSPLHF; cdr3_nt: TGTGCCAGCAGCGCCGGACAGGGGTTGGGGTCACCCCTCCACTTT
v_call: TRBV18; clone_size: few; j_call: TRBJ2-2; d_call: .; cdr3_aa: CASSPPGTPGGELFF; cdr3_nt: TGTGCCAGCTCACCACCCGGAACTCCCGGCGGGGAGCTGTTTTTT
v_call: TRBV7-8; clone_size: .; j_call: TRBJ1-1; d_call: .; cdr3_aa: CASSRNPSRGGGDTEAFF; cdr3_nt: TGTGCCAGCAGCCGAAACCCCTCGAGGGGGGGCGGTGACACTGAAGCTTTCTTT
v_call: TRBV7-8; clone_size: .; j_call: TRBJ2-1; d_call: TRBD2; cdr3_aa: CASRRLAGVLESNEQFF; cdr3_nt: TGTGCCAGCAGGAGACTAGCGGGGGTCTTGGAGTCGAATGAGCAGTTCTTC
v_call: TRBV7-8; clone_size: .; j_call: TRBJ2-3; d_call: .; cdr3_aa: CASSPAGGRTDTQYF; cdr3_nt: TGTGCCAGCAGCCCCGCCGGGGGTCGCACAGATACGCAGTATTTT